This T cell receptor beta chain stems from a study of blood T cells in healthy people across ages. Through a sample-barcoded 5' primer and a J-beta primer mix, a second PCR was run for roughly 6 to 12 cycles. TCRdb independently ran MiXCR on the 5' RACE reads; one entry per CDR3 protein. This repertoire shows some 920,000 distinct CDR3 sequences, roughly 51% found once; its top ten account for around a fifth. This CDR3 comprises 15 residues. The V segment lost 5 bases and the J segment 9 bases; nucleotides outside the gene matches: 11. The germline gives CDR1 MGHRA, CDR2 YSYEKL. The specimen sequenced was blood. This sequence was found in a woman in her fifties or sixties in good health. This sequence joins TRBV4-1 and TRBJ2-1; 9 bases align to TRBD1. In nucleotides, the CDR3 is TGCGCCAGCAGCTCCCGGGACAGGGCAACGGGTGAGCAGTTCTTC. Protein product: CASSSRDRATGEQFF.